This T cell receptor beta chain emerged from a study of T cell responses to AZD1222 COVID-19 vaccine. TCRdb's table, derived via immunoSEQ multiplex PCR, lists solely in-frame clones and lacks some. The sample shows over 130,000 clones, around 94% of them seen only once. The germline V gene has CDR1 MNHEY and CDR2 SVGAGI. Trimming left V 4 bases short and J 6 bases short, with 13 bases between. The CDR3 runs 14 residues. V gene TRBV6-5 combines with J gene TRBJ2-1, with D perhaps TRBD1 (5 bases). Sequenced here: peripheral blood, sampled on day 0 of AZD1222 vaccination. This receptor was obtained from an adult in good health. The CDR3 region is CASSFLGQRNEQFF. The CDR3 bases are TGTGCCAGCAGTTTCCTTGGACAACGCAATGAGCAGTTCTTC.